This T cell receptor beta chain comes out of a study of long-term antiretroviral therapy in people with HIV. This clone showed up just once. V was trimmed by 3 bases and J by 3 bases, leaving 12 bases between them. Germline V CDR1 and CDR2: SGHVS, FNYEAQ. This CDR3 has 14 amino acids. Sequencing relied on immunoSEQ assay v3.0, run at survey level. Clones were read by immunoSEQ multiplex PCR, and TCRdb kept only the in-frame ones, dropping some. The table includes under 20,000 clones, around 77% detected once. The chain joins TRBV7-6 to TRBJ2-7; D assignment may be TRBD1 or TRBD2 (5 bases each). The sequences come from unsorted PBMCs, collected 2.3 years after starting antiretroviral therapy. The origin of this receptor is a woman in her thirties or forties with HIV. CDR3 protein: CASSLGVALYEQYF. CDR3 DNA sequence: TGTGCCAGCAGCTTGGGGGTGGCACTCTACGAGCAGTACTTC.